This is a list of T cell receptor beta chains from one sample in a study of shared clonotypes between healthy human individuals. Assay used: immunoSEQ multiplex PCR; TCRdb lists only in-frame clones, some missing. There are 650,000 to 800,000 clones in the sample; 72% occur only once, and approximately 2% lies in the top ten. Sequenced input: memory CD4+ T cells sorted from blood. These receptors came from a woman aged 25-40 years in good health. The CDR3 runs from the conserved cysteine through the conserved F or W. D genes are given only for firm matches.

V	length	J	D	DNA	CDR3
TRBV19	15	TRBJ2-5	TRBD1	TGTGCCAGTTGTTTCGCGGGACAGGGTTACGAGACCCAGTACTTC	CASCFAGQGYETQYF
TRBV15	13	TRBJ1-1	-	TGTGCCACCAGCAGAGTAGGGGGGACTGAAGCTTTCTTT	CATSRVGGTEAFF
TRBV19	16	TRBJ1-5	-	TGTGCCAGTAGTATAGACCCCCGGGGGGGCAATCAGCCCCAGCATTTT	CASSIDPRGGNQPQHF
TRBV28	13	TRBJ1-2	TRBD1	TGTGCCAGCAGACCCACAGGGGTCTATGGCTACACCTTC	CASRPTGVYGYTF
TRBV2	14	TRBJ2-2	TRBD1	TGTGCCAGCATCCCGCAAACAGGGGCCGGGGAGCTGTTTTTT	CASIPQTGAGELFF
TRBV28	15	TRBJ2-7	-	TGTGCCAGCAGACCTAGACAGGCCGCCTCCTACGAGCAGTACTTC	CASRPRQAASYEQYF
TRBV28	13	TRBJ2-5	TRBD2	TGTGCCAGCAGCCGGGGGGGAGAGGAGACCCAGTACTTC	CASSRGGEETQYF
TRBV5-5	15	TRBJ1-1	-	TGTGCCAGCAGCTTGGTTATGACAGAGAACACTGAAGCTTTCTTT	CASSLVMTENTEAFF
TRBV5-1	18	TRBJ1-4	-	TGCGCCAGCAGCTCCCTTGTCACAGTTCGAAATGAAAAACCACTCCTGTTTTTT	CASSSLVTVRNEKPLLFF
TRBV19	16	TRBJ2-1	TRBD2	TGTGCCAGTAGTATAGCACCATTTAGCGGGATCAATGAGCAGTTCTTC	CASSIAPFSGINEQFF